This is a list of T cell receptor beta chains from one sample in a study of shared T cell receptors in the human thymus. Some clones are missing from TCRdb's copy, which holds only in-frame ones; the method was immunoSEQ multiplex PCR. The profile shows under 850,000 clones, more than 75% of them singletons. The same sample was also studied in work on human thymus T cells.

The sequenced sample consisted of thymocytes. The receptors here all came from a boy under three years old with a congenital heart defect. CDR3s include the opening cysteine and the closing phenylalanine or tryptophan. A D gene is named only where the DNA matches it firmly. Only part of the rows carry a size: once, few, many, or a class if the clone is expanded.

J: TRBJ2-1
V: TRBV5-4
D: TRBD2
size: -
CDR3: CASGGSSSYNEQFF
DNA: TGTGCCAGCGGCGGGAGCAGCTCCTACAATGAGCAGTTCTTC

J: TRBJ2-7
V: TRBV2
D: TRBD2
size: once
CDR3: CASIPSGSTYEQYF
DNA: TGTGCCAGCATCCCTAGCGGGAGTACCTACGAGCAGTACTTC

J: TRBJ1-1
V: TRBV29-1
D: -
size: -
CDR3: CSVDSPVDNTSPTEAFF
DNA: TGCAGCGTTGACTCTCCAGTTGATAATACGTCGCCAACTGAAGCTTTCTTT

J: TRBJ2-1
V: TRBV7-9
D: TRBD2
size: few
CDR3: CASSISGMGPYNEQFF
DNA: TGTGCCAGCAGCATTAGCGGGATGGGCCCCTACAATGAGCAGTTCTTC

J: TRBJ1-1
V: TRBV27
D: -
size: -
CDR3: CASSCKGQAEAFF
DNA: TGTGCCAGCAGTTGTAAGGGGCAAGCCGAGGCTTTCTTT

J: TRBJ2-7
V: TRBV7-2
D: TRBD1
size: -
CDR3: CASSLPPGQGLYEQYF
DNA: TGTGCCAGCAGCTTACCGCCGGGACAGGGGCTCTACGAGCAGTACTTC

J: TRBJ1-1
V: TRBV5-6
D: TRBD1
size: -
CDR3: CASSPDRVVTEAFF
DNA: TGTGCCAGCAGCCCGGACAGGGTAGTCACTGAAGCTTTCTTT

J: TRBJ2-3
V: TRBV15
D: -
size: once
CDR3: CATSRDIHRGGGTDTQYF
DNA: TGTGCCACCAGCAGAGACATCCACAGGGGAGGAGGGACAGATACGCAGTATTTT

J: TRBJ1-2
V: TRBV6-4
D: TRBD1
size: -
CDR3: CASSDSTDRGDYGYTF
DNA: TGTGCCAGCAGTGACTCTACAGACAGGGGGGACTATGGCTACACCTTC

J: TRBJ2-7
V: TRBV27
D: TRBD1
size: -
CDR3: CASSSGQADTYEQYF
DNA: TGTGCCAGCAGTTCGGGACAGGCGGACACCTACGAGCAGTACTTC

J: TRBJ2-5
V: TRBV27
D: -
size: -
CDR3: CASSKSGVKGETQYF
DNA: TGTGCCAGCAGCAAATCAGGGGTCAAAGGGGAGACCCAGTACTTC

J: TRBJ2-7
V: TRBV5-6
D: TRBD2
size: -
CDR3: CASSLAGGGGEQYF
DNA: TGTGCCAGCAGCTTGGCAGGCGGCGGGGGAGAGCAGTACTTC

J: TRBJ1-1
V: TRBV11-3
D: -
size: -
CDR3: CASSSFALRNTEAFF
DNA: TGTGCCAGCAGCTCCTTTGCACTACGGAACACTGAAGCTTTCTTT

J: TRBJ1-2
V: TRBV7-2
D: -
size: -
CDR3: CASSFSLLGHSANYGYTF
DNA: TGTGCCAGCAGCTTTTCTTTGTTGGGACACTCAGCTAACTATGGCTACACCTTC

J: TRBJ2-3
V: TRBV19
D: -
size: -
CDR3: CASSIVRGSTDTQYF
DNA: TGTGCCAGTAGTATAGTGCGAGGCAGCACAGATACGCAGTATTTT

J: TRBJ2-7
V: TRBV30
D: TRBD2
size: -
CDR3: CAWSVRSSGRIYAYEQYF
DNA: TGTGCCTGGAGTGTACGATCTAGCGGGAGGATATACGCCTACGAGCAGTACTTC

J: TRBJ2-7
V: TRBV7-8
D: TRBD1
size: -
CDR3: CASIISPDRRAYEQYF
DNA: TGTGCCAGCATCATCTCCCCGGACAGGAGAGCCTACGAGCAGTACTTC

J: TRBJ1-1
V: TRBV5-1
D: TRBD1
size: once
CDR3: CASSFGLKGQGAKDTEAFF
DNA: TGCGCCAGCAGCTTTGGGTTGAAGGGACAGGGGGCAAAGGACACTGAAGCTTTCTTT

J: TRBJ2-7
V: TRBV6-1
D: -
size: -
CDR3: CEAGGHYEQYF
DNA: TGTGAGGCAGGGGGGCACTACGAGCAGTACTTC

J: TRBJ2-5
V: TRBV14
D: TRBD2
size: -
CDR3: CASSRRPGLAGEETQYF
DNA: TGTGCCAGCAGCCGACGACCGGGACTAGCGGGAGAAGAGACCCAGTACTTC

J: TRBJ2-7
V: TRBV4-3
D: TRBD2
size: -
CDR3: CASSQDDGGRGSYEQYF
DNA: TGCGCCAGCAGCCAAGATGACGGCGGGAGAGGGTCCTACGAGCAGTACTTC

J: TRBJ2-3
V: TRBV28
D: TRBD2
size: -
CDR3: CASSPQTSGNTDTQYF
DNA: TGTGCCAGCAGTCCGCAGACTAGCGGTAACACAGATACGCAGTATTTT

J: TRBJ2-7
V: TRBV6-5
D: -
size: -
CDR3: CASSPLARTYEQYF
DNA: TGTGCCAGCAGCCCGCTAGCGCGAACCTACGAGCAGTACTTC

J: TRBJ2-5
V: TRBV27
D: TRBD2
size: -
CDR3: CASSFSRLAGGPQRETQYF
DNA: TGTGCCAGCAGTTTCTCCCGACTAGCGGGAGGGCCCCAGAGGGAGACCCAGTACTTC

J: TRBJ1-5
V: TRBV7-6
D: -
size: -
CDR3: CASSPSGQYNQPQHF
DNA: TGTGCCAGCAGCCCTAGTGGCCAATACAATCAGCCCCAGCATTTT

J: TRBJ1-4
V: TRBV28
D: -
size: few
CDR3: CASSFRVPNEKLFF
DNA: TGTGCCAGCAGTTTTCGGGTCCCGAATGAAAAACTGTTTTTT

J: TRBJ2-2
V: TRBV11-2
D: TRBD2
size: -
CDR3: CASSLNRGGNTGELFF
DNA: TGTGCCAGCAGCTTAAATCGGGGGGGTAACACCGGGGAGCTGTTTTTT

J: TRBJ2-5
V: TRBV30
D: TRBD2
size: -
CDR3: CAWATSGTGGETQYF
DNA: TGTGCCTGGGCGACTAGCGGGACGGGTGGGGAGACCCAGTACTTC

J: TRBJ2-2
V: TRBV27
D: -
size: -
CDR3: CASSPKLRNTGELFF
DNA: TGTGCCAGCAGTCCAAAACTAAGAAACACCGGGGAGCTGTTTTTT